These 3 T cell receptor beta chains originate from one sample sequenced in a study of patients and donors after allogeneic stem cell transplantation. Each CDR3 protein gets one entry after TCRdb re-called the RT-PCR reads with MiXCR. The sample gives fewer than 75,000 distinct CDR3 sequences, about a quarter of which show up once; about 26% is in the top ten. Sequenced: blood, either unsorted or a sorted T cell fraction (not recorded which). These receptors were taken from a human donor who was either an allogeneic HSCT recipient or a stem cell or donor lymphocyte infusion donor (not recorded which). It is not recorded whose cells these are; they may come from a transplant donor.

This rearrangement joins TRBV12-3 or TRBV12-4 to TRBJ1-6; D remains unclear. The CDR3 runs 13 residues. The ends were cut back, 6 bases at V and 9 bases at J, with 12 bases in the middle. For the CDR3, the DNA is TGTGCCAGCAGGAACTTTATTAGTTCACCCCTCCACTTT. Translated, it gives CASRNFISSPLHF.

This clonotype was counted a few times. The chain couples TRBV19 to TRBJ1-1, with TRBD1 as a possible D gene (5 bases). The CDR3 is made up of 11 amino acids. CDR1 and CDR2 from the germline V gene are LNHDA and SQIVND (reference sequence). V lost 7 bases to trimming and J lost 6 bases, with 9 bases between them. DNA of the CDR3: TGTGCCAGTACAGGGAGCTCTGAAGCTTTCTTT. Its protein is CASTGSSEAFF.

In its sample, this clonotype was seen a few times. The chain is built from TRBV6-2 or TRBV6-3 and TRBJ1-5; 8 nucleotides agree with TRBD1. In germline, CDR1 is MNHEY, CDR2 SVGEGT. The CDR3 is 13 residues long. V was pared by 8 bases and J by 12 bases, with 12 bases of the junction left unmatched. CDR3 bases: TGTGCCAGCGCTTGGACAGGGCTTCCGCTCCAGCATTTT. It translates to CASAWTGLPLQHF.